Included here is one T cell receptor (beta chain) sequence, with context. Its specificity is not known. The data were taken from a study of T cells in localized non-small cell lung cancer. Study-level points and caveats: Uninvolved adjacent lung showed higher T cell clonality than tumor. Adjacent lung held a median approximately 57 of the top 100 tumor clones.

Sequencing used immunoSEQ multiplex PCR; TCRdb keeps in-frame clones, though not all of them. The sample contains under 2,000 clones, about a quarter of which appear only once. V gave up 8 bases and J gave up 1 base, with 14 bases separating them. This CDR3 has 14 amino acids. Germline CDR1 and CDR2: SGHNT and YENEEA. Here the sequenced sample was lung tumor tissue, taken before any cancer treatment. This receptor was obtained from a man aged 40-75 years with stage I lung adenocarcinoma. The V call is TRBV11-3, the J call TRBJ1-1; possibly TRBD1 for D (6 bases). The CDR3 DNA sequence: TGTGCCAGCTTAAGGGGCAGGGGGAACACTGAAGCTTTCTTT. Translation gives CASLRGRGNTEAFF. Drawing the rest from reference TRBV11-3 and TRBJ1-1, the complete variable domain is EAGVVQSPRYKIIEKKQPVAFWCNPISGHNTLYWYLQNLGQGPELLIRYENEEAVDDSQLPKDRFSAERLKGVDSTLKIQPAELGDSAVYLCASLRGRGNTEAFFGQGTRLTVV.